This section outlines one T cell receptor beta chain sequence together with its context. Its cognate antigen is unknown. Only in-frame clones appear in the TCRdb table, and some are missing; sequencing was by immunoSEQ multiplex PCR. The sample lists 70,000 to 95,000 clones; over 80% were seen once. The ends were cut back, 5 bases at V and 1 base at J, with 8 bases in the middle. CDR3 size: 13 residues. CDR1 and CDR2 from the germline V gene are SGHAT and FQNNGV. These data come from a study of T cell responses to AZD1222 COVID-19 vaccine. General study findings and limits: Clonal diversity was possibly underestimated, and white British individuals and females predominated among donors. AZD1222 recipients seropositive at baseline numbered only six or seven. Regions 160-218 and 743-854 dominated among vaccine-associated CD4 TCRs spanning spike.

Second doses that came at about 4 or about 12 weeks were put together. This receptor was obtained from an adult who received the AZD1222 COVID-19 vaccine. The chain is built from TRBV11-2 and TRBJ1-1; perhaps TRBD1 as D (6 bases). The source was peripheral blood, collected 28 days after the second AZD1222 dose. The CDR3 DNA reads TGTGCCAGCAGCCAGGGGACGAACACTGAAGCTTTCTTT. Its protein product is CASSQGTNTEAFF.